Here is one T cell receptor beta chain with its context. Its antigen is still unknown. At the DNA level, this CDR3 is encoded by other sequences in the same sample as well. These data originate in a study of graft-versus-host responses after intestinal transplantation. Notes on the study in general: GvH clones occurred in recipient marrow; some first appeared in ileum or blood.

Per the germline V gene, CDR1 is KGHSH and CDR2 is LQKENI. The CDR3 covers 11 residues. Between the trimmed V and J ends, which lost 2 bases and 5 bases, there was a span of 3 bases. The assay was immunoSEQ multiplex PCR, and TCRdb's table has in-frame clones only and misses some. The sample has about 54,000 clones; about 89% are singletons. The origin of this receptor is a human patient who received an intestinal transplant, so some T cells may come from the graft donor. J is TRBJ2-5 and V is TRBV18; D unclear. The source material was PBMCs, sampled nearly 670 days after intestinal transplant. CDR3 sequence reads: CASSPGETQYF. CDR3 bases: TGTGCCAGCTCACCAGGGGAGACCCAGTACTTC. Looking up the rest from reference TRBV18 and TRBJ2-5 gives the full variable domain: NAGVMQNPRHLVRRRGQEARLRCSPMKGHSHVYWYRQLPEEGLKFMVYLQKENIIDESGMPKERFSAEFPKEGPSILRIQQVVRGDSAAYFCASSPGETQYFGPGTRLLVL.